This TCR beta chain was profiled in a study of blood T cell repertoires in COVID-19. Study context: Material from acute and convalescent COVID-19 was sourced from the United States, Italy and Spain.

Per the authors' pipeline: Amplification of reference gene primers provided the estimated nucleated cell counts. Some clones are missing from TCRdb's copy, which holds only in-frame ones; the method was immunoSEQ multiplex PCR. That table furnishes V, J and clone size, whereas the DNA furnished D and trimming. The table lists about 300,000 clones, 70% to 90% of them singletons. This clone was picked up a small number of times. Ages ranged from about 18 to 90 years, with residence in about two dozen US areas. Sequencing input: PBMCs or T cells enriched from blood (not recorded which). The TCR was taken from a woman in her thirties who had recovered from COVID-19.

Here the CDR3 DNA reads TGTGCCAGCAGCTTAACCGGATCGGGACAGGGGTATGGCTACACCTTC. Protein product: CASSLTGSGQGYGYTF. V usage is TRBV7-3 and J usage is TRBJ1-2, with TRBD1 identical over 10 bases. This CDR3 has 16 residues. The germline V gene has CDR1 SGHTA and CDR2 FQGTGA. V dropped 0 bases and J dropped 5; count of bases not matched to a gene: 6.